These 22 T cell receptor beta chains share one sample of origin, sequenced in a study of blood T cell repertoires in COVID-19. The repertoire was sequenced with immunoSEQ multiplex PCR; TCRdb's copy has only in-frame clones and lacks some. The sample shows tens of thousands of clones, about nine tenths of them seen only once. Sequencing was performed on peripheral blood. The receptor source for this set is a human donor in a cohort sampled during active COVID-19.

The gene calls are TRBV5-4 and TRBJ2-1, with 7 bases lining up with TRBD2. Germline V gene data show CDR1 as SGHNT and CDR2 as YYREEE (reference sequence). The CDR3 is 16 residues long. Trimming took 0 bases from V and 2 from J; bases not matched to a gene: 5. CDR3 nucleotide sequence: TGTGCCAGCAGCTTGGGTGCTAGCGGCACCTACAATGAGCAGTTCTTC. Amino acid sequence: CASSLGASGTYNEQFF.

This clone was picked up one time. The genes are TRBV7-6 and TRBJ2-5; possibly TRBD1 for D (6 bases). The ends were cut back, 1 base at V and 2 bases at J, with 11 bases in the middle. The CDR3 loop spans 15 amino acids. The germline gives CDR1 SGHVS, CDR2 FNYEAQ. CDR3 residues: CASSLGAGTQETQYF. CDR3 in DNA: TGTGCCAGCAGCTTAGGTGCTGGGACACAAGAGACCCAGTACTTC. The full variable domain, rest sourced from reference TRBV7-6 and TRBJ2-5, is GAGVSQSPRYKVTKRGQDVALRCDPISGHVSLYWYRQALGQGPEFLTYFNYEAQQDKSGLPNDRFSAERPEGSISTLTIQRTEQRDSAMYRCASSLGAGTQETQYFGPGTRLLVL.

The V and J genes are TRBV30 and TRBJ1-1, with D unresolved. The CDR3 has 13 amino acids. V was clipped by 0 bases and J by 3 bases, with 8 bases between them. Germline V gives CDR1 GTSNPN, CDR2 SVGIG (reference sequence). In DNA, the CDR3 is TGTGCCTGGAGTGTACAAACGCACACTGAAGCTTTCTTT. It yields the protein CAWSVQTHTEAFF.

The rearrangement uses TRBV7-8 and TRBJ2-5, with D perhaps matching TRBD1 (6 bases). Germline lookup yields CDR1 SGHVS and CDR2 FQNEAQ. The V end was cut by 4 bases, the J end by 2 bases, with 20 bases between. The CDR3 runs to 17 residues. This chain's CDR3 is CASSSRTGILGQETQYF. CDR3 in DNA: TGTGCCAGCAGCTCGAGAACAGGGATTTTAGGGCAAGAGACCCAGTACTTC.

In this sample, this clone turned up once. The J gene is TRBJ2-1, the V gene TRBV6-5, with 11 bases aligning to TRBD1. The CDR3 spans 13 residues. V lost 3 bases to trimming and J lost 9 bases; unmatched junction nucleotides: 1. The germline gives CDR1 MNHEY, CDR2 SVGAGI. The CDR3 protein is CASSYGTGGEQFF. DNA of the CDR3: TGTGCCAGCAGTTATGGGACAGGGGGTGAGCAGTTCTTC.

This chain uses TRBV5-4 with TRBJ2-7, with D maybe TRBD2 (5 bases). Deletions cut 1 base from V and 1 base from J, with 12 bases between. The germline CDR1 and CDR2 sequences are SGHNT and YYREEE (reference sequence). The CDR3 totals 15 residues. CDR3 DNA: TGTGCCAGCAGCTTGCGTATGACTACTTCCTACGAGCAGTACTTC. Encoded protein: CASSLRMTTSYEQYF.

The CDR3 here is CASSLGAVGNQPQHF. The DNA of the CDR3 is TGTGCCAGCAGCTTAGGGGCAGTCGGCAATCAGCCCCAGCATTTT. The chain uses TRBV7-2 and TRBJ1-5; D is undetermined. V was pared by 1 base and J by 2 bases, with 9 bases between. CDR3 length equals 15 residues. Germline values: CDR1 SGHTA, CDR2 FQGNSA.

The V call is TRBV9, the J call TRBJ2-7; D is unresolved. Trimming took 0 bases from V and 6 from J, leaving 10 bases between them. CDR3 length: 13 residues. Germline V gives CDR1 SGDLS, CDR2 YYNGEE. The DNA for the CDR3 is TGTGCCAGCAGCGTAGATCCAGATCGCGAGCAGTACTTC. It is translated as CASSVDPDREQYF.

The V call is TRBV5-1, the J call TRBJ2-2; 11 bases line up with TRBD1. V shed 4 bases and J 5 bases; nucleotides not matched to a gene: 4. This CDR3 is built from 15 residues. Germline lookup yields CDR1 SGHRS and CDR2 YFSETQ. The CDR3 spells CASSHGQGATGELFF. CDR3 bases: TGCGCCAGCAGCCATGGACAGGGGGCAACCGGGGAGCTGTTTTTT. Variable domain in full (rest from reference TRBV5-1 and TRBJ2-2): KAGVTQTPRYLIKTRGQQVTLSCSPISGHRSVSWYQQTPGQGLQFLFEYFSETQRNKGNFPGRFSGRQFSNSRSEMNVSTLELGDSALYLCASSHGQGATGELFFGEGSRLTVL.

The CDR3 bases are TGTGCCAGCAGGCAGGATTTTCGAGAAAAACTGTTTTTT. Its translation: CASRQDFREKLFF. The chain recombines TRBV2 with TRBJ1-4; D is undetermined. Trimming took off 6 bases at V and 8 bases at J, with 13 bases between the two ends. Germline CDR1 and CDR2: SNHLY and FYNNEI. This CDR3 is 13 amino acids long.

This chain uses TRBV5-4 with TRBJ2-3; 7 positions agree with TRBD1. Germline V lookup: CDR1 SGHNT, CDR2 YYREEE (reference sequence). V shed 5 bases and J 0 bases; nucleotides not matched to a gene: 6. The CDR3 covers 15 residues. This CDR3 reads CASRDWTGSTDTQYF. The CDR3 coding sequence is TGTGCCAGCAGGGACTGGACAGGTAGCACAGATACGCAGTATTTT.

DNA for the CDR3: TGTGCCAGCAGTGAATCAGGGGCCGGCACAGATACGCAGTATTTT. This codes for CASSESGAGTDTQYF. The chain is built from TRBV2 and TRBJ2-3; D may be TRBD1 (6 bases). V was clipped by 2 bases and J by 1 base, with 10 bases between them. The CDR3 has 15 amino acids. Germline CDR1 reads SNHLY; CDR2 reads FYNNEI.

The chain recombines TRBV29-1 with TRBJ2-7; 10 bases map to TRBD2. J gave up 2 bases and V 6 bases, and 7 bases lay outside the gene matches. Germline V gene lookup returns CDR1 SQVTM and CDR2 ANQGSEA. CDR3 length: 14 residues. The CDR3 DNA reads TGCAGCGTGTTCACTAGCGGGAAGACCTACGAGCAGTACTTC. Encoded protein: CSVFTSGKTYEQYF.

The chain uses TRBV7-9 and TRBJ2-7; 9 positions agree with TRBD2. The CDR3 totals 15 residues. Looked up from germline, CDR1 is SEHNR and CDR2 is FQNEAQ (reference sequence). Unmatched junction bases numbered 5, after V lost 1 base and J lost 4 bases. In DNA form, the CDR3 reads TGTGCCAGCAGCTTAGTGGCTAGCGGGACTTACGAGCAGTACTTC. Its protein is CASSLVASGTYEQYF.

The V gene is TRBV5-1, the J gene TRBJ2-7, with D possibly matching TRBD2 (6 bases). This CDR3 spans 14 amino acids. Germline V gene lookup returns CDR1 SGHRS and CDR2 YFSETQ. The V end lost 4 bases, the J end lost 3 bases, and 14 bases lay between the germline ends. The CDR3 here is CASSRGQGGYEQYF. Written as DNA, the CDR3 is TGCGCCAGCAGCCGTGGCCAGGGAGGCTACGAGCAGTACTTC.

This chain joins TRBV6-5 and TRBJ1-1; D gene ambiguous. This CDR3 is built from 13 residues. Trimming left V 4 bases short and J 7 bases short, with 13 bases between. Germline V gene sequence: CDR1 MNHEY, CDR2 SVGAGI. CDR3 nucleotide sequence: TGTGCCAGCAGTTCTCCATGGAGCCTTGAAGCTTTCTTT. It is translated as CASSSPWSLEAFF.

This clone turned up a few times. The chain joins TRBV7-9 to TRBJ1-5; perhaps TRBD1 as D (6 bases). The V end was cut by 5 bases, the J end by 2 bases, with 13 bases between. The CDR3 length is 15 residues. Germline CDR1 SEHNR, CDR2 FQNEAQ (reference sequence). CDR3 bases: TGTGCCAGCAGCCTAGTGTCAGGGGGCAATCAGCCCCAGCATTTT. Encoded protein: CASSLVSGGNQPQHF.

The rearrangement links TRBV30 to TRBJ1-4; 8 nucleotides agree with TRBD1. Per the germline V gene, CDR1 is GTSNPN and CDR2 is SVGIG (reference sequence). With V trimmed by 3 bases and J by 3 bases, 9 bases remained unmatched. There are 16 residues in the CDR3. CDR3 sequence: CAWRRTGGLSNEKLFF. The CDR3 DNA reads TGTGCCTGGAGGAGAACAGGGGGACTTTCTAATGAAAAACTGTTTTTT.

V and J are TRBV19 and TRBJ2-7; D is perhaps TRBD1 (7 bases). The CDR3 length is 14 residues. CDR1 and CDR2 (germline): LNHDA, SQIVND (reference sequence). Trimming pared 7 bases from V and 6 bases from J, leaving 19 bases between. The CDR3 coding sequence is TGTGCCAGTACTACCGCAGGGGGAGGTGGCGAGCAGTACTTC. Its translation: CASTTAGGGGEQYF.

The chain has TRBV12-3 or TRBV12-4 and TRBJ1-1, with a weak D call TRBD1 (6 bases). Trimming stripped 5 bases from V and 1 base from J, with 8 bases between. There are 13 residues in the CDR3. CDR3 DNA: TGTGCCAGCAGTGCCAGGGGGAACACTGAAGCTTTCTTT. Amino acid sequence: CASSARGNTEAFF.

This chain uses TRBV5-4 with TRBJ1-2; possibly TRBD1 for D (6 bases). V lost 2 bases and J 1 base, leaving 15 bases between the germline ends. The CDR3 spans 16 residues. The germline V gene has CDR1 SGHNT and CDR2 YYREEE (reference sequence). For the CDR3, the DNA is TGTGCCAGCAGCTTTTACAGGGCTACGCGTAACTATGGCTACACCTTC. Protein: CASSFYRATRNYGYTF.

The count of this clone is one. The V gene is TRBV6-6, the J gene TRBJ1-1; 10 nucleotides agree with TRBD1. This CDR3 has 13 amino acids. Germline V gene data show CDR1 as MNHNY and CDR2 as SVGAGI (reference sequence). J gave up 10 bases and V 6 bases, and 8 bases lay outside the gene matches. CDR3 coding DNA: TGTGCCAGCAGGGGGACAGGGGATCGTCGAGCTTTCTTT. It encodes CASRGTGDRRAFF.